These 3 T cell receptor beta chains originate from one sample sequenced in a study of regulatory T cells in long-lasting Graves disease. Library construction for TCR beta used iRepertoire HTBI primers and Arm-PCR of CDR3 regions. In TCRdb, the multiplex PCR reads were re-called with MiXCR into one record per CDR3 protein. The sample has about 220,000 distinct CDR3 sequences; roughly 19% are singletons. Time point indicated: newly diagnosed GD, antithyroid drugs for less than 3 months. PBMC-extracted RNA yielded the TCR library. In addition, the sample was reused for a study of T cells in Graves' hyperthyroidism and ophthalmopathy.

The sequencing here drew on peripheral blood mononuclear cells (PBMCs), taken at new diagnosis, from a patient treated with antithyroid drugs. Receptor source: a woman in her 30s with Graves disease.

This clonotype was seen many times. V usage is TRBV2 and J usage is TRBJ1-6; the D gene is possibly TRBD1 (5 bases). CDR1 is SNHLY, CDR2 FYNNEI, per germline. The CDR3 consists of 15 residues. Between the trimmed V and J ends, which lost 7 bases and 6 bases, there was a span of 16 bases. The CDR3 DNA follows: TGTGCCAGCACCCTGGGGCTTGCGAGTAATTCACCCCTCCACTTT. Protein product: CASTLGLASNSPLHF.

The V and J genes are TRBV11-3 and TRBJ2-3; 11 bases line up with TRBD2. The DNA matches TRBJ2-1 better at its end, which makes the J call doubtful. The V gene's germline CDR1 is SGHNT and CDR2 YENEEA. This CDR3 is 16 amino acids long. The CDR3 region is CASSLPGLAADREQFF. The CDR3 bases are TGTGCCAGCAGCTTGCCGGGACTAGCGGCAGATAGGGAGCAGTTCTTC.

The chain combines TRBV28 with TRBJ2-3; weak D call: TRBD1 (5 bases). The germline V and J ends were trimmed by 1 base and 0 bases, with 11 bases remaining between them. The CDR3 contains 16 residues. Germline V lookup: CDR1 MDHEN, CDR2 SYDVKM. The CDR3 coding sequence is TGTGCCAGCAGTTTATCTACGGCAGGGAGCACAGATACGCAGTATTTT. Translation gives CASSLSTAGSTDTQYF.